Following are 14 T cell receptor beta chains from one sample sequenced in a study of early T cells in non-severe SARS-CoV-2 infection. TCRdb recomputed calls from the 5' RACE reads with MiXCR, one row per CDR3 protein. This repertoire shows over 75,000 distinct CDR3 sequences, more than 13% found once; its top ten account for about 5.5%. The sequencing input was whole blood. These receptors originate from an adult who was a healthcare worker with PCR-confirmed SARS-CoV-2 infection or an uninfected control (not recorded which).

In DNA, the CDR3 is TGTGCCAGCAGCGTAGGGGGGACGGTGAACACTGAAGCTTTCTTT. It is translated as CASSVGGTVNTEAFF. The gene calls are TRBV9 and TRBJ1-1; a weak D match, TRBD1 (5 bases). V was cut by 0 bases and J by 0 bases, with 9 bases left in between. Per germline, CDR1 SGDLS and CDR2 YYNGEE. The CDR3 has 15 residues.

This chain links TRBV7-6 with TRBJ2-3; tentative D call: TRBD1 (6 bases). This CDR3 spans 17 amino acids. CDR1 and CDR2 from the germline V gene are SGHVS and FNYEAQ. Trimming took off 5 bases at V and 4 bases at J, with 22 bases between the two ends. The CDR3 region is CASSTQGWHKLADTQYF. As DNA, the CDR3 is TGTGCCAGCAGCACCCAGGGGTGGCACAAGCTCGCAGATACGCAGTATTTT.

This chain uses TRBV5-6 with TRBJ2-1; D gene unclear. This CDR3 has 15 amino acids. Trimming cost V 2 bases and J 3 bases, with 12 bases left between them. Per germline, CDR1 SGHDT and CDR2 YYEEEE. The CDR3 sequence is CASSLSSAFYNEQFF. The CDR3 bases are TGTGCCAGCAGCTTAAGTTCGGCTTTCTACAATGAGCAGTTCTTC.

CDR3 bases: TGCGCCAGCAGCAAGCGGACGGAGCCATATGGATCTTGGGAGCAGTACTTC. Protein sequence: CASSKRTEPYGSWEQYF. The J gene is TRBJ2-7, the V gene TRBV5-1, with D possibly being TRBD2 (5 bases). The CDR3 has 17 residues. Looked up from germline, CDR1 is SGHRS and CDR2 is YFSETQ. The ends were cut back, 4 bases at V and 7 bases at J, with 27 bases in the middle.

The chain employs TRBV27 and TRBJ1-6; D is perhaps TRBD1 (5 bases). Trimming removed 8 bases at V and 7 bases at J, with 12 bases between. Per the germline V gene, CDR1 is MNHEY and CDR2 is SMNVEV (reference sequence). There are 13 residues in the CDR3. CDR3 region: CASGGTENSPLHF. The CDR3 bases are TGTGCCAGCGGCGGGACCGAGAATTCACCCCTCCACTTT.

The chain joins TRBV6-5 to TRBJ2-2; no firm D call. The germline gives CDR1 MNHEY, CDR2 SVGAGI. The V and J ends lost 2 bases and 4 bases respectively, with 17 bases between them. This CDR3 is built from 17 residues. The CDR3 is CASSYISPGTATGELFF. The CDR3 region has the DNA TGTGCCAGCAGTTACATCTCCCCCGGCACCGCCACCGGGGAGCTGTTTTTT.

This clonotype was observed a handful of times. The rearrangement uses TRBV20-1 and TRBJ2-2; no definite D call. Trimming cost V 3 bases and J 2 bases, with 13 bases left between them. The CDR3 runs to 15 residues. Per the germline V gene, CDR1 is DFQATT and CDR2 is SNEGSKA (reference sequence). Here the CDR3 DNA reads TGCAGTGCTAGTAGGGAATCCTCCAACACCGGGGAGCTGTTTTTT. Its protein product is CSASRESSNTGELFF.

This clonotype was found a few times. The chain employs TRBV19 and TRBJ2-1, with D uncertain. Trimming left V 5 bases short and J 4 bases short, with 9 bases between. Germline V gene sequence: CDR1 LNHDA, CDR2 SQIVND (reference sequence). There are 13 residues in the CDR3. The CDR3 sequence: CASSSDWYNEQFF. In DNA form, the CDR3 reads TGTGCCAGTAGTTCTGACTGGTACAATGAGCAGTTCTTC.

V gene TRBV3-1 combines with J gene TRBJ1-2, with TRBD1 identical over 7 bases. The CDR3 is 14 amino acids. The ends lost 4 bases at V and 6 bases at J; junction bases unmatched: 8. The germline V gene encodes CDR1 LGHDT and CDR2 YNNKEL (reference sequence). The CDR3 is CASSPLTGVNGYTF. The CDR3 DNA sequence: TGTGCCAGCAGCCCCCTAACAGGGGTAAATGGCTACACCTTC.

This clonotype has a handful of counts. The chain couples TRBV28 to TRBJ1-4; tentative D call: TRBD1 (5 bases). There are 13 residues in the CDR3. The germline CDR1 and CDR2 sequences are MDHEN and SYDVKM. Trimming left V 5 bases short and J 7 bases short, with 11 bases between. The CDR3 sequence is CASSGGGGEKLFF. The CDR3 DNA follows: TGTGCCAGCAGTGGTGGTGGGGGTGAAAAACTGTTTTTT. Together with reference TRBV28 and TRBJ1-4, the CDR3 gives the full variable domain: DVKVTQSSRYLVKRTGEKVFLECVQDMDHENMFWYRQDPGLGLRLIYFSYDVKMKEKGDIPEGYSVSREKKERFSLILESASTNQTSMYLCASSGGGGEKLFFGSGTQLSVL.

This clonotype has more than one count but fewer than ten. V is TRBV12-3 or TRBV12-4 and J is TRBJ2-5; 10 bases are a match to TRBD1. CDR3 length: 14 amino acids. V gave up 6 bases and J gave up 3 bases; unmatched junction bases: 4. CDR3 amino acids: CASRTGTGEETQYF. CDR3 bases: TGTGCCAGCAGGACCGGGACAGGGGAAGAGACCCAGTACTTC.

The chain combines TRBV20-1 with TRBJ2-7, with 9 bases aligning to TRBD1. V was pared by 2 bases and J by 3 bases, with 2 bases of the junction left unmatched. Per the germline V gene, CDR1 is DFQATT and CDR2 is SNEGSKA (reference sequence). The CDR3 runs to 13 residues. CDR3 sequence (DNA): TGCAGTGCTAGACGGGACAGGGACTACGAGCAGTACTTC. This translates into CSARRDRDYEQYF.

In this sample, this clonotype turned up a few times. The chain employs TRBV18 and TRBJ1-6, with D perhaps matching TRBD1 (6 bases). With 1 base removed from V and 9 bases from J, the gap between germline ends came to 13 bases. In germline, CDR1 is KGHSH, CDR2 LQKENI. The CDR3 consists of 15 residues. In DNA, the CDR3 is TGTGCCAGCTCACCACTTACAGGGTTCGGTTCACCCCTCCACTTT. Protein: CASSPLTGFGSPLHF.

This clonotype was recorded at least ten times. The rearrangement uses TRBV2 and TRBJ2-1; a weak D match, TRBD2 (6 bases). Germline V gene lookup returns CDR1 SNHLY and CDR2 FYNNEI. Trimming left V 3 bases short and J 9 bases short, with 15 bases between. The CDR3 consists of 14 residues. The chain's CDR3 is CASSESTSSGEQFF. CDR3 DNA sequence: TGTGCCAGCAGTGAGTCGACTAGTAGCGGTGAGCAGTTCTTC.